The rows below give T cell receptor beta chains drawn from one sample of a study of T cells in tuberculosis. TCRdb's table, derived via immunoSEQ multiplex PCR, lists solely in-frame clones and lacks some. The table lists 30,000 to 40,000 clones, approximately 91% of them singletons. Material for sequencing was PBMCs. The receptors stem from a donor aged 10-29 years with latent tuberculosis or without tuberculosis infection. Both conserved end residues are trimmed from each CDR3.

TRBJ2-2,TRBV28,15,ASRQWVDRGNTGELF
TRBJ1-5,TRBV27,14,ASSFSGGGLNQPQH
TRBJ1-3,TRBV14,11,ASSTRSGNTIY
TRBJ1-2,TRBV19,12,ASRDIFSRYGYT
TRBJ2-5,TRBV9,13,ASSVVPGGGETQY
TRBJ1-2,TRBV7-6,12,ASSLLQGTYGYT
TRBJ2-4,TRBV10-2,15,ASSESGQGLHADIQY
TRBJ1-4,TRBV27,12,ASADRGGDEKLF
TRBJ1-2,TRBV4-1,15,ASSQGARQGANYGYT
TRBJ2-2,TRBV7-8,15,ASSHSYLWVVTGELF
TRBJ2-5,TRBV28,15,ASSFLPLMGGQETQY
TRBJ2-1,TRBV6-1,10,ASIFGGFEQF